This is a list of T cell receptor beta chains from one sample in a study of T-cell memory formation after mild COVID-19. TCRdb re-called the 5' RACE reads through MiXCR, storing one row per CDR3 protein. The sample shows approximately 580,000 distinct CDR3 sequences, 20% of them seen only once. Sequencing used PBMCs or a T cell subset sorted from them (not recorded which). The receptors shown here come from an adult woman who had mild COVID-19 (a few samples of this study predate the infection). Cell type and time point are not known. Each CDR3 is given with its conserved first and last residue. D genes are given only for firm matches.

>TRBJ2-1|12|TRBV7-3|-
CASSLTGQEQFF
>TRBJ2-5|11|TRBV25-1|-
CASSGAVKVYF
>TRBJ2-5|12|TRBV29-1|-
CSVEGAGGTQYF
>TRBJ2-3|13|TRBV25-1|-
CASSSRGMDTQYF
>TRBJ2-3|16|TRBV12-3/TRBV12-4|TRBD1
CASSPGQGGPTDTQYF
>TRBJ1-4|15|TRBV7-8|TRBD1
CASSSTGWTNEKLFF
>TRBJ1-1|14|TRBV19|-
CASSRRGRGTEAFF
>TRBJ2-2|14|TRBV12-3/TRBV12-4|TRBD1
CASSRDRGHGELFF
>TRBJ1-6|13|TRBV20-1|-
CSASEDYNSPLHF
>TRBJ2-5|17|TRBV2|TRBD2
CASSEEAWTSGGETQYF
>TRBJ2-3|19|TRBV15|TRBD2
CATSSPTGTSGRGPDTQYF
>TRBJ2-7|13|TRBV7-9|-
CASSLGGLGEQYF
>TRBJ2-2|13|TRBV12-3/TRBV12-4|-
CASRPQGTGELFF
>TRBJ2-1|18|TRBV12-3/TRBV12-4|-
CASSPPRRLMRFYNEQFF
>TRBJ2-3|13|TRBV12-3/TRBV12-4|-
CASSFQGGNTQYF
>TRBJ2-4|14|TRBV4-1|-
CASSQGRGPNIQYF
>TRBJ2-2|13|TRBV12-3/TRBV12-4|-
CASSARDIGELFF
>TRBJ1-4|18|TRBV27|TRBD1
CASSKTGQGSPIGEKLFF
>TRBJ1-5|15|TRBV18|TRBD1
CASSPRQGTMQPQHF
>TRBJ1-6|16|TRBV4-1|-
CASSQGFGLSNSPLHF
>TRBJ2-3|16|TRBV5-1|TRBD2
CASSLVAGDLTDTQYF
>TRBJ1-1|15|TRBV20-1|-
CSAYQGGGIGSEAFF
>TRBJ2-2|12|TRBV12-3/TRBV12-4|-
CASVGETGELFF
>TRBJ1-1|16|TRBV4-3|TRBD1
CASSQDLAGGITEAFF
>TRBJ2-7|15|TRBV9|-
CASSVASGPHYEQYF
>TRBJ1-1|13|TRBV6-5|-
CASRLTRGTEAFF
>TRBJ2-7|13|TRBV20-1|-
CSAREWLASEQYF
>TRBJ2-4|16|TRBV10-3|-
CAIMWGRGLAKNIQYF
>TRBJ1-6|15|TRBV5-1|TRBD1
CASSTGTGSNSPLHF
>TRBJ2-1|17|TRBV7-9|-
CASSPRIGRTGINEQFF
>TRBJ1-1|14|TRBV9|-
CASSVGQGSTEAFF
>TRBJ2-7|12|TRBV20-1|-
CSARGDNYEQYF
>TRBJ2-1|18|TRBV5-1|TRBD2
CASSLERSGGARHNEQFF
>TRBJ2-7|15|TRBV19|TRBD2
CASSALSGGSYEQYF
>TRBJ1-1|13|TRBV6-1|-
CASSEKSNTEAFF
>TRBJ2-1|16|TRBV20-1|TRBD2
CSARDLAGGHYNEQFF
>TRBJ2-3|15|TRBV12-3/TRBV12-4|-
CASTQGEGGTDTQYF
>TRBJ2-1|15|TRBV6-4|-
CASSDSGQHYNEQFF
>TRBJ1-2|13|TRBV6-5|-
CASSRTGNYGYTF